The 26 T cell receptor beta chains given below trace back to one sample, sequenced in a study of T cells in Graves' hyperthyroidism and ophthalmopathy. TCR beta CDR3 region amplification was performed from RNA transcripts. The HTBI primer set was used in a first-round RT-PCR of the TCR CDR3. TCRdb reprocessed the multiplex PCR reads via MiXCR and lists one record per CDR3 protein. This table has roughly 500,000 distinct CDR3 sequences, around a quarter appearing once. Material: blood. These receptors were collected from a woman aged 25 to 39 with Graves' ophthalmopathy.

About this clonotype: Sequence at one end of the junction differs from germline and may be a read error. V is TRBV6-1 and J is TRBJ1-1; perhaps TRBD1 as D (6 bases). CDR1 is MNHNS and CDR2 is SASEGT in the germline V gene. The CDR3 sequence is 14 residues long. The CDR3 bases are TGTGCCAGCAGTGAATACCCAGGGGACACTGAAGCTTTGTTT. Translated: CASSEYPGDTEALF.

CDR3 DNA sequence: TGCAGCGTTGATTTGGGTATGGTGAACACTGAAGCTTTCTTT. It encodes CSVDLGMVNTEAFF. The gene calls are TRBV29-1 and TRBJ1-1; D unclear. There are 14 residues in the CDR3. Trimming took off 3 bases at V and 0 bases at J, with 11 bases between the two ends. CDR1 SQVTM and CDR2 ANQGSEA come from the germline V gene.

This clonotype was counted at least ten times. This chain uses TRBV7-9 with TRBJ1-3; 8 bases align to TRBD1. The germline V gene has CDR1 SEHNR and CDR2 FQNEAQ (reference sequence). This CDR3 has 16 residues. The V and J ends lost 5 bases and 4 bases, in that order; junction bases with no gene match: 10. CDR3 residues: CASSPPAGGGGNTIYF. DNA for the CDR3: TGTGCCAGCAGCCCCCCCGCAGGGGGCGGAGGAAACACCATATATTTT.

The sample holds a few counts of this clonotype. This may be a read error, as it is one base from a much larger clone. V gene TRBV28 combines with J gene TRBJ2-5; possible D gene TRBD2, 5 bases. Looked up from germline, CDR1 is MDHEN and CDR2 is SYDVKM. The CDR3 consists of 14 residues. Between the trimmed V and J ends, which lost 8 bases and 0 bases, there was a span of 13 bases. As DNA, the CDR3 is TGTGCCAGCGGACTCCGGGAAAACCAAGAGACCCAGTACTTC. This gives the protein CASGLRENQETQYF.

This clonotype was detected many times. J is TRBJ1-3 and V is TRBV29-1; no reliable D call. Trimming removed 7 bases from V and 1 base from J, with 17 bases in between. Per the germline V gene, CDR1 is SQVTM and CDR2 is ANQGSEA. The CDR3 runs 15 residues. DNA of the CDR3: TGCAGCGCCGTCGACATTCGCGCGTCTGGAAACACCATATATTTT. Protein sequence: CSAVDIRASGNTIYF.

This clonotype was seen a few times. This chain links TRBV19 with TRBJ2-7; 10 bases match TRBD1. CDR3 length: 14 amino acids. The V and J ends lost 8 bases and 1 base, in that order; junction bases with no gene match: 5. Germline V gene lookup returns CDR1 LNHDA and CDR2 SQIVND (reference sequence). The DNA of the CDR3 is TGTGCCAGTGCCGGGACAGGGGCATCCTACGAGCAGTACTTC. As protein: CASAGTGASYEQYF.

This clonotype appeared many times. The V and J genes are TRBV18 and TRBJ1-2; D is ambiguous. Looked up from germline, CDR1 is KGHSH and CDR2 is LQKENI. Trimming took 3 bases from V and 6 from J, leaving 20 bases between them. This CDR3 spans 16 amino acids. The CDR3 here is CASSPIADGLGDGYTF. CDR3 nucleotides: TGTGCCAGCTCACCCATCGCGGACGGCCTTGGAGATGGCTACACCTTC.

This clonotype was seen many times. As DNA, the CDR3 is TGTGCCAGCAGTCATAGACAGGAAAATCAGCCCCAGCATTTT. As protein: CASSHRQENQPQHF. The chain recombines TRBV6-5 with TRBJ1-5; perhaps TRBD1 as D (6 bases). Germline CDR1 is MNHEY and CDR2 is SVGAGI. V dropped 5 bases and J dropped 4 bases, with 12 bases sitting between them. CDR3 length: 14 residues.

This clonotype was seen at least ten times. The rearrangement joins TRBV5-1 to TRBJ1-3; 10 bases are a match to TRBD1. J lost 2 bases, V lost 1 base, and 3 bases had no gene match. The CDR3 runs to 16 residues. Per germline, CDR1 SGHRS and CDR2 YFSETQ. CDR3 loop: CASSLRDRGPGNTIYF. Here the CDR3 DNA reads TGCGCCAGCAGCTTGCGGGACAGGGGTCCTGGAAACACCATATATTTT.

The rearrangement links TRBV4-1 to TRBJ2-5; 8 nucleotides agree with TRBD1. The V and J ends lost 0 bases and 4 bases, in that order; junction bases with no gene match: 7. This CDR3 is built from 16 residues. Germline V gene sequence: CDR1 MGHRA, CDR2 YSYEKL. The CDR3 region is CASSQDRDRGLETQYF. Written as DNA, the CDR3 is TGCGCCAGCAGCCAAGATAGAGACAGGGGTCTAGAGACCCAGTACTTC.

The table lists this clonotype with many counts. The chain employs TRBV6-2 or TRBV6-3 and TRBJ2-7; D remains unclear. Trimming took off 0 bases at V and 4 bases at J, with 7 bases between the two ends. Germline V gene data show CDR1 as MNHEY and CDR2 as SVGEGT. The CDR3 has 13 residues. CDR3 bases: TGTGCCAGCAGTTACTCGAAAAGGTACGAGCAGTACTTC. It codes for CASSYSKRYEQYF.

This clonotype was seen repeatedly, ten times or more. This rearrangement joins TRBV5-1 to TRBJ1-2; TRBD1 is a possible D gene (6 bases). The V end lost 0 bases, the J end lost 4 bases, and 10 bases lay between the germline ends. Germline V CDR1 and CDR2: SGHRS, YFSETQ. The CDR3 totals 14 residues. The CDR3 nucleotides are TGCGCCAGCAGCTTGGAGGACAGCCGCTATGGCTACACCTTC. Amino acid sequence: CASSLEDSRYGYTF.

This clonotype was detected ten times or more. The V gene is TRBV12-3 or TRBV12-4, the J gene TRBJ2-7, with D possibly matching TRBD1 (6 bases). The CDR3 is 14 residues long. V lost 3 bases and J lost 5, with 14 bases in between. The CDR3 is CASSFRTEDNEQYF. The CDR3 coding sequence is TGTGCCAGCAGTTTCCGGACAGAGGATAACGAGCAGTACTTC.

The rearrangement links TRBV2 to TRBJ2-5; 8 nucleotides line up with TRBD2. This CDR3 region has 15 residues. J lost 1 base, V lost 4 bases, and 5 bases had no gene match. Germline V gene lookup returns CDR1 SNHLY and CDR2 FYNNEI. CDR3: CASSALRGAQETQYF. The CDR3, as DNA: TGTGCCAGCAGTGCTTTGCGGGGGGCCCAAGAGACCCAGTACTTC.

This clonotype came up many times. This sequence joins TRBV19 and TRBJ1-1; unclear D gene. The CDR3 totals 12 residues. Trimming cost V 6 bases and J 1 base, with 6 bases left between them. From germline, CDR1 is LNHDA and CDR2 SQIVND (reference sequence). CDR3 in DNA: TGTGCCAGTAGGGACGGGAACACTGAAGCTTTCTTT. Its protein is CASRDGNTEAFF.

For this clonotype: At one end, the junction sequence differs from germline, possibly due to a read error. V is TRBV20-1 and J is TRBJ2-7, with 8 bases identical to TRBD1. Germline V gives CDR1 DFQATT, CDR2 SNEGSKA (reference sequence). The CDR3 consists of 13 residues. Written as DNA, the CDR3 is TGCAGTGCTGAAGACAGGGGTTCCTCCGAGCAGTACTTC. Its protein is CSAEDRGSSEQYF.

This clonotype was detected many times. This sequence joins TRBV7-9 and TRBJ2-6; D ambiguous. CDR3 length: 15 residues. Trimming pared 5 bases from V and 0 bases from J, leaving 8 bases between. Germline V lookup: CDR1 SEHNR, CDR2 FQNEAQ (reference sequence). In nucleotides, the CDR3 is TGTGCCAGCAGCCCTACTCGCTCTGGGGCCAACGTCCTGACTTTC. Its protein product is CASSPTRSGANVLTF.

The rearrangement links TRBV6-1 to TRBJ2-5; 12 bases match TRBD2. Germline loops: CDR1 MNHNS, CDR2 SASEGT. V lost 0 bases to trimming and J lost 5 bases; unmatched junction nucleotides: 7. The CDR3 is made up of 17 amino acids. The CDR3 coding sequence is TGTGCCAGCAGTGAAGCCTCGACTAGCGGGAGTTTCGAGACCCAGTACTTC. Its protein is CASSEASTSGSFETQYF.

This clonotype was observed at least ten times. The rearrangement uses TRBV6-2 or TRBV6-3 and TRBJ1-1; 7 bases align to TRBD1. The junction had 9 bases not matched to a gene; V was cut back by 5 bases and J by 3 bases. Germline CDR1 and CDR2: MNHEY and SVGEGT. The CDR3 runs to 15 residues. CDR3 loop: CASSKPSGGDTEAFF. For the CDR3, the DNA is TGTGCCAGCAGTAAACCCTCAGGGGGAGACACTGAAGCTTTCTTT.

This clonotype was found many times. V usage is TRBV5-5 and J usage is TRBJ2-7; D remains ambiguous. V lost 4 bases and J 2 bases, leaving 16 bases between the germline ends. Germline lookup yields CDR1 SGHKS and CDR2 YYEKEE (reference sequence). The CDR3 is 15 amino acids. The CDR3 sequence: CASSLEWTVTYEQYF. CDR3 sequence (DNA): TGTGCCAGCAGCCTTGAATGGACGGTGACCTACGAGCAGTACTTC.

This clonotype was seen at least ten times. The rearrangement uses TRBV20-1 and TRBJ1-1; the D is unclear. Trimming removed 0 bases from V and 4 bases from J, with 12 bases in between. This CDR3 contains 14 residues. Germline CDR1 DFQATT, CDR2 SNEGSKA (reference sequence). The CDR3 reads CSARDSMDATEAFF. In nucleotides, the CDR3 is TGCAGTGCTAGAGATTCTATGGATGCCACTGAAGCTTTCTTT.

Many counts were recorded for this clonotype. This chain links TRBV12-3 or TRBV12-4 with TRBJ2-1, with D possibly being TRBD2 (7 bases). Trimming removed 7 bases from V and 1 base from J, with 23 bases in between. This CDR3 has 18 amino acids. CDR3 DNA: TGTGCCAGCACCACCCCGGGGGGCAACCCGGGATCCTACAATGAGCAGTTCTTC. Translated: CASTTPGGNPGSYNEQFF.

Regarding this clonotype: Here the CDR3 omits its conserved ending phenylalanine or tryptophan, so a read error is the likely source. The chain employs TRBV7-2 and TRBJ1-1; D remains ambiguous. Germline V gene sequence: CDR1 SGHTA, CDR2 FQGNSA. The CDR3 totals 15 residues. V was cut by 3 bases and J by 0 bases, with 11 bases left in between. CDR3 in amino acids: CASSLGGPMNTEAFL. In DNA, the CDR3 is TGTGCCAGCAGCTTGGGTGGACCGATGAACACTGAAGCTTTCTTG.

In this sample, this clonotype turned up many times. The chain employs TRBV20-1 and TRBJ1-1; no reliable D call. Between the trimmed V and J ends, which lost 2 bases and 1 base, there was a span of 5 bases. Germline CDR1 reads DFQATT; CDR2 reads SNEGSKA (reference sequence). The length of the CDR3 is 12 residues. The chain's CDR3 is CSARRQNTEAFF. The CDR3 DNA reads as TGCAGTGCTAGACGACAGAACACTGAAGCTTTCTTT.

This clonotype has a count of ten or more. The chain links TRBV7-2 to TRBJ1-2; no firm D call. The CDR3 has 13 amino acids. V dropped 5 bases and J dropped 8 bases, with 15 bases sitting between them. The germline V gene has CDR1 SGHTA and CDR2 FQGNSA. CDR3 in DNA: TGTGCCAGCAGCCCGAAGTTGGGGTTGGGCTACACCTTC. It encodes CASSPKLGLGYTF.

This clonotype was observed at least ten times. The CDR3 coding sequence is TGTGCCAGCGGTGCCTCGAACACCGGGGAGCTGTTTTTT. Translation gives CASGASNTGELFF. The chain uses TRBV27 and TRBJ2-2, with no clear D. This CDR3 is built from 13 residues. Trimming took 8 bases from V and 0 from J, leaving 7 bases between them. Germline values: CDR1 MNHEY, CDR2 SMNVEV (reference sequence).